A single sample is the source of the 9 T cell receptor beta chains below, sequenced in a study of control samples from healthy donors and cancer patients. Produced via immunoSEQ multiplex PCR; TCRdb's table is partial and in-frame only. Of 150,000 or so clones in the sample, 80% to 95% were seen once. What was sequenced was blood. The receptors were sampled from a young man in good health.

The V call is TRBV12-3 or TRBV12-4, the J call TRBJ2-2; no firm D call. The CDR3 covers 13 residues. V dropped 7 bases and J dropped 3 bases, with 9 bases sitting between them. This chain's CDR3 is CASIDPYTGELFF. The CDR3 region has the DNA TGTGCCAGCATCGACCCTTACACCGGGGAGCTGTTTTTT.

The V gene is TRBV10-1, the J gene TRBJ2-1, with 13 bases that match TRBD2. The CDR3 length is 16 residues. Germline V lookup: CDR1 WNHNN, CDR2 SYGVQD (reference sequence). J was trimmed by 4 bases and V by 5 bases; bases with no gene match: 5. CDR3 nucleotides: TGCGCCAGCAGTCGCCTGACTAGCGGGGGGTACAATGAGCAGTTCTTC. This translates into CASSRLTSGGYNEQFF.

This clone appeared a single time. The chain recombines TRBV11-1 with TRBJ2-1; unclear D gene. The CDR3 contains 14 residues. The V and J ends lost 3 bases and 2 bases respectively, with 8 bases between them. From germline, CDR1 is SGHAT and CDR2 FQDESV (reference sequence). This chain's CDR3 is CASSFSGAYNEQFF. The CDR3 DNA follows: TGTGCCAGCAGCTTCAGTGGAGCCTACAATGAGCAGTTCTTC.

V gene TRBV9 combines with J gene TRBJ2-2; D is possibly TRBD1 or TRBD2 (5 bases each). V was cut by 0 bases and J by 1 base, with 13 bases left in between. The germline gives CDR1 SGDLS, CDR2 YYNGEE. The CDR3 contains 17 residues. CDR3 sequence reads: CASSVEGSVMNTGELFF. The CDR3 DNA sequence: TGTGCCAGCAGCGTAGAGGGGAGTGTGATGAACACCGGGGAGCTGTTTTTT.

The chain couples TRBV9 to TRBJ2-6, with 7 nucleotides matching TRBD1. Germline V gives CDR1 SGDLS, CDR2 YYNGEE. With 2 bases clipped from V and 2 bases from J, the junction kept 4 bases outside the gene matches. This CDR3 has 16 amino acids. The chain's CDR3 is CASSVSDRAGANVLTF. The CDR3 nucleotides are TGTGCCAGCAGCGTCAGCGACAGGGCTGGGGCCAACGTCCTGACTTTC.

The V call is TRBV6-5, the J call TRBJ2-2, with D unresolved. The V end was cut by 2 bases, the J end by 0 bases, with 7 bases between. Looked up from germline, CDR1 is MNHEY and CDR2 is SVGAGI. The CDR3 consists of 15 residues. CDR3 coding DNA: TGTGCCAGCAGTTACCGCCTTACGAACACCGGGGAGCTGTTTTTT. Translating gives CASSYRLTNTGELFF.

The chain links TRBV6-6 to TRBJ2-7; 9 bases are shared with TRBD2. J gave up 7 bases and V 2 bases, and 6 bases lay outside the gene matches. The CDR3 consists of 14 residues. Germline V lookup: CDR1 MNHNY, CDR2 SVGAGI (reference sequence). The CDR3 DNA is TGTGCCAGCAGTTACACGGCTAGCGGGGAAGAGCAGTACTTC. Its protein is CASSYTASGEEQYF.

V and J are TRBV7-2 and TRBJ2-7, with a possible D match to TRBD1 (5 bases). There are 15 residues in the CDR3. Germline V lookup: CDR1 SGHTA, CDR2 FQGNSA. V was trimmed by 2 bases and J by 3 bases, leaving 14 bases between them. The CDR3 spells CASSLSQEGFYEQYF. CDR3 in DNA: TGTGCCAGCAGCTTATCACAGGAAGGGTTCTACGAGCAGTACTTC. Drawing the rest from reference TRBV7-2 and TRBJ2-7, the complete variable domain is GAGVSQSPSNKVTEKGKDVELRCDPISGHTALYWYRQSLGQGLEFLIYFQGNSAPDKSGLPSDRFSAERTGGSVSTLTIQRTQQEDSAVYLCASSLSQEGFYEQYFGPGTRLTVT.

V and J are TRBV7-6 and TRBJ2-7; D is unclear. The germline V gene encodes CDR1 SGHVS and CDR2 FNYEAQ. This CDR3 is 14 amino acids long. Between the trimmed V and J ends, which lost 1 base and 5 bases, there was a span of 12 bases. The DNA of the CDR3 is TGTGCCAGCAGCTTAGGTGGCCAGACCAACGAGCAGTACTTC. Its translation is CASSLGGQTNEQYF.